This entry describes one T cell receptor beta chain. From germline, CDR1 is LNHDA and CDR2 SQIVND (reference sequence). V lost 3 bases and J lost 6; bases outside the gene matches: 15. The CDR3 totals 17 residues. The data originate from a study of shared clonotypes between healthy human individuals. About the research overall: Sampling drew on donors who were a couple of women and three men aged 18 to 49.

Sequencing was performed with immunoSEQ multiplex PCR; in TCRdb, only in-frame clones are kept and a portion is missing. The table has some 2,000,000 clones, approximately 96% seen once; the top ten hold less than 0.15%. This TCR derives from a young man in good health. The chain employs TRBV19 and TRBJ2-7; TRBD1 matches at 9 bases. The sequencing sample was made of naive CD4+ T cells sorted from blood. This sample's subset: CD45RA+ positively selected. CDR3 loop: CASSMVWPGTGSSEQYF. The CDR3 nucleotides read TGTGCCAGTAGTATGGTTTGGCCCGGGACAGGGTCGAGCGAGCAGTACTTC.